This T cell receptor beta chain emerged from a study of blood T cell repertoires in COVID-19. Trimming took off 6 bases at V and 8 bases at J, with 20 bases between the two ends. This CDR3 comprises 14 residues. CDR1 and CDR2 (germline): SQVTM, ANQGSEA. Seattle researchers signed up patients amid active infection and tracked them longitudinally. TCRdb keeps only in-frame clones here, not all; method: immunoSEQ multiplex PCR. Among 210,000 or so clones, about four fifths were seen once, and the ten largest hold over 6%. The receptor was isolated from a woman at least 80 years old with COVID-19, enrolled during active disease. The J gene is TRBJ2-4, the V gene TRBV29-1, with a tentative D call TRBD2 (5 bases). The material sequenced was peripheral blood. CDR3 region: CSVARADPGDIQYF. The CDR3 DNA reads TGCAGCGTCGCCCGGGCCGACCCCGGGGACATTCAGTACTTC.